The 29 T cell receptor beta chains below all came from one sample that was sequenced in a study of blood T cell repertoires in COVID-19. Profiled with immunoSEQ multiplex PCR; TCRdb holds only in-frame clones, not every one. The sample consists of about 200,000 clones, under 90% of them appearing once. Sequences were obtained from PBMCs or T cells enriched from blood (not recorded which). The receptors derive from a woman aged 50 to 60 with acute COVID-19.

This clone was observed a single time. The CDR3 region is CASMSPRGAYREKLFF. In DNA, the CDR3 is TGTGCCAGCATGAGTCCCCGGGGGGCCTACAGGGAAAAACTGTTTTTT. V and J are TRBV28 and TRBJ1-4; possible D gene TRBD1, 6 bases. The V gene lost 7 bases and the J gene lost 8 bases, with 23 bases spanning the gap. The germline V gene has CDR1 MDHEN and CDR2 SYDVKM. The CDR3 is made up of 16 amino acids.

This clone was counted between two and nine times. The chain uses TRBV11-2 and TRBJ2-7; 7 bases agree with TRBD1. The germline V gene encodes CDR1 SGHAT and CDR2 FQNNGV. This CDR3 has 15 residues. V shed 4 bases and J 2 bases; nucleotides not matched to a gene: 8. Here the CDR3 DNA reads TGTGCCAGCAGCTCCGGAGCAGGACAGGCCTACGAGCAGTACTTC. Its protein product is CASSSGAGQAYEQYF.

The rearrangement links TRBV12-5 to TRBJ1-1, with TRBD1 matching over 9 bases. This CDR3 is built from 12 residues. The germline V gene encodes CDR1 LGHNT and CDR2 FRNRAP. Trimming cost V 5 bases and J 11 bases; bases outside gene matches: 6. The CDR3 DNA reads TGTGCTAGTGGTACCGGACAGGGGTTGGCTTTCTTT. Translating it yields CASGTGQGLAFF.

The chain is built from TRBV10-3 and TRBJ2-1; 11 bases fit TRBD2. CDR1 and CDR2 from the germline V gene are ENHRY and SYGVKD. J gave up 6 bases and V 5 bases, and 3 bases lay outside the gene matches. The CDR3 runs to 14 residues. DNA for the CDR3: TGTGCCATCAGTCTTCTAGCGGGAGGCAATGAGCAGTTCTTC. It translates to CAISLLAGGNEQFF.

The chain links TRBV5-1 to TRBJ2-5; the D gene is possibly TRBD2 (6 bases). The CDR3 is 14 residues long. V was clipped by 0 bases and J by 9 bases, with 15 bases between them. CDR1 is SGHRS and CDR2 is YFSETQ in the germline V gene. The CDR3 loop reads CASSLGDGTGAQYF. The CDR3 nucleotides are TGCGCCAGCAGCTTGGGTGACGGGACGGGGGCCCAGTACTTC.

The CDR3 DNA reads TGTGCCAGTAGTACCCCGGGGAGCTCTGGAAACACCATATATTTT. As protein: CASSTPGSSGNTIYF. The chain combines TRBV19 with TRBJ1-3; no reliable D call. The germline V and J ends were trimmed by 4 bases and 0 bases, with 10 bases remaining between them. The germline V gene has CDR1 LNHDA and CDR2 SQIVND (reference sequence). This CDR3 comprises 15 residues.

V gene TRBV6-2 or TRBV6-3 combines with J gene TRBJ2-7; D may be TRBD2 (7 bases). V dropped 4 bases and J dropped 4 bases, with 17 bases sitting between them. This CDR3 has 15 amino acids. CDR1 is MNHEY and CDR2 is SVGEGT in the germline V gene. The CDR3 nucleotides read TGTGCCAGCAGTTGGGGGCTCGGGGAGGGATACGAGCAGTACTTC. This sequence encodes CASSWGLGEGYEQYF.

V usage is TRBV2 and J usage is TRBJ1-1, with unresolved D. The length of the CDR3 is 12 residues. Trimming stripped 5 bases from V and 4 bases from J, with 8 bases between. Germline lookup yields CDR1 SNHLY and CDR2 FYNNEI. The CDR3 here is CASSYSGTEAFF. CDR3 coding DNA: TGTGCCAGCAGTTACAGCGGCACTGAAGCTTTCTTT.

This chain links TRBV6-2 or TRBV6-3 with TRBJ1-5, with 9 bases aligning to TRBD1. The trim removed 1 base at V and 2 bases at J, leaving 12 bases unmatched. Germline-derived CDR1 and CDR2 are MNHEY and SVGEGT. This CDR3 has 19 amino acids. The CDR3 protein is CASSYFGTGRRYGNQPQHF. Here the CDR3 DNA reads TGTGCCAGCAGTTACTTTGGGACAGGGAGGCGGTATGGCAATCAGCCCCAGCATTTT.

This clone has a handful of counts. J is TRBJ1-4 and V is TRBV6-5; 10 nucleotides line up with TRBD1. Looked up from germline, CDR1 is MNHEY and CDR2 is SVGAGI. With 5 bases clipped from V and 8 bases from J, the junction kept 8 bases outside the gene matches. CDR3 length: 15 residues. The CDR3 loop is CASSPTGGAEEKLFF. In DNA, the CDR3 is TGTGCCAGCAGTCCGACAGGGGGCGCGGAAGAAAAACTGTTTTTT.

The rearrangement uses TRBV15 and TRBJ2-3; TRBD2 agrees at 12 bases. This CDR3 has 16 residues. With V trimmed by 3 bases and J by 5 bases, 6 bases remained unmatched. CDR1 and CDR2 from the germline V gene are LNHNV and YYDKDF (reference sequence). Written as DNA, the CDR3 is TGTGCCACCAGCAGGCCACTAGCGGGGGGCGGAGATACGCAGTATTTT. This sequence encodes CATSRPLAGGGDTQYF.

The count of this clone is one. The rearrangement joins TRBV3-1 (or the pseudogene TRBV3-2) to TRBJ1-1, with 10 bases lining up with TRBD1. From germline, CDR1 is LGHDT and CDR2 YNNKEL (reference sequence). This CDR3 region has 12 residues. The trim removed 6 bases at V and 11 bases at J, leaving 6 bases unmatched. CDR3 nucleotide sequence: TGTGCCAGCAGTCGGACAGGGGGGAGGGCTTTCTTT. Encoded protein: CASSRTGGRAFF.

The chain is built from TRBV5-1 and TRBJ2-6; the match to TRBD1 covers 7 bases. Germline CDR1 reads SGHRS; CDR2 reads YFSETQ. The J segment lost 0 bases and the V segment lost 4 bases, leaving 7 bases of the junction unmatched. CDR3 length: 17 amino acids. For the CDR3, the DNA is TGCGCCAGCAGCATACAACAGGGGAGCTCTGGGGCCAACGTCCTGACTTTC. Its translation: CASSIQQGSSGANVLTF.

The chain couples TRBV25-1 to TRBJ2-5; 12 nucleotides align to TRBD1. This CDR3 spans 17 amino acids. Germline V CDR1 and CDR2: MGHDK, SYGVNS. V shed 0 bases and J 5 bases; nucleotides not matched to a gene: 7. CDR3: CASSEYGRGQGAETQYF. The DNA for the CDR3 is TGTGCCAGCAGTGAATATGGGAGGGGACAGGGGGCGGAGACCCAGTACTTC.

The genes are TRBV15 and TRBJ1-4; 9 positions agree with TRBD1. The CDR3 has 16 residues. The V gene end was trimmed by 2 bases and the J gene end by 5 bases; junction bases not matched to a gene: 6. Germline CDR1 LNHNV, CDR2 YYDKDF (reference sequence). CDR3: CATSRLPGTGNEKLFF. The CDR3 nucleotides read TGTGCCACCAGCAGACTCCCCGGGACAGGGAATGAAAAACTGTTTTTT.

V is TRBV9 and J is TRBJ2-3, with D unclear. The V end lost 0 bases, the J end lost 0 bases, and 11 bases lay between the germline ends. The CDR3 totals 16 residues. Germline V gene data show CDR1 as SGDLS and CDR2 as YYNGEE. CDR3 sequence reads: CASSVGNRLSTDTQYF. CDR3 DNA sequence: TGTGCCAGCAGCGTAGGCAATAGATTAAGCACAGATACGCAGTATTTT. The variable domain in full, with the rest retrieved from reference TRBV9 and TRBJ2-3, is DSGVTQTPKHLITATGQRVTLRCSPRSGDLSVYWYQQSLDQGLQFLIQYYNGEERAKGNILERFSAQQFPDLHSELNLSSLELGDSALYFCASSVGNRLSTDTQYFGPGTRLTVL.

V and J are TRBV5-1 and TRBJ1-1; 7 bases agree with TRBD1. This CDR3 has 14 residues. The trim removed 2 bases at V and 0 bases at J, leaving 1 base unmatched. CDR1 is SGHRS, CDR2 YFSETQ, per germline. In DNA form, the CDR3 reads TGCGCCAGCAGCTTACAGGGGATGAACACTGAAGCTTTCTTT. Translated: CASSLQGMNTEAFF.

On this clone itself: The same CDR3 also results from other DNA sequences found in this sample. V is TRBV18 and J is TRBJ2-3; no clear D gene. The V end lost 2 bases, the J end lost 6 bases, and 3 bases lay between the germline ends. Germline-derived CDR1 and CDR2 are KGHSH and LQKENI. CDR3 length equals 11 residues. The CDR3 is CASSPADTQYF. As DNA, the CDR3 is TGTGCCAGCTCACCAGCGGATACGCAGTATTTT.

CDR3 sequence reads: CASSSTGGSYEQYF. The DNA of the CDR3 is TGTGCCAGCAGTTCGACAGGGGGTAGTTACGAGCAGTACTTC. The genes are TRBV28 and TRBJ2-7; the match to TRBD1 covers 9 bases. Germline CDR1 reads MDHEN; CDR2 reads SYDVKM. The CDR3 extends over 14 amino acids. The J segment lost 4 bases and the V segment lost 4 bases, leaving 5 bases of the junction unmatched.

This clone has ten or more counts. The J gene is TRBJ2-7, the V gene TRBV6-1, with 7 bases that match TRBD1. CDR1 is MNHNS, CDR2 SASEGT, per germline. Trimming at V came to 5 bases and at J to 2 bases, leaving 6 bases not matched to a gene. The CDR3 length is 14 residues. The CDR3 nucleotides are TGTGCCAGCAGTCCGCCGGGACAGACCTACGAGCAGTACTTC. The encoded protein is CASSPPGQTYEQYF.

The CDR3 DNA sequence: TGTGCCAGCAGTTGGGGGCATACAGATACGCAGTATTTT. Translating it yields CASSWGHTDTQYF. This chain connects TRBV11-2 to TRBJ2-3; D is perhaps TRBD1 (6 bases). V lost 6 bases, J lost 3 bases, and 10 bases lay in between. The CDR3 runs to 13 residues. Germline assignment: CDR1 SGHAT and CDR2 FQNNGV.

This CDR3 reads CASSLGQRDSYGYTF. The CDR3 DNA reads TGCGCCAGCAGCTTGGGACAGCGAGACTCCTATGGCTACACCTTC. This chain joins TRBV5-1 and TRBJ1-2; tentatively, D is TRBD1 (5 bases). Per the germline V gene, CDR1 is SGHRS and CDR2 is YFSETQ. The length of the CDR3 is 15 residues. The germline V and J ends were trimmed by 0 bases and 4 bases, with 13 bases remaining between them. The full variable domain, rest sourced from reference TRBV5-1 and TRBJ1-2, is KAGVTQTPRYLIKTRGQQVTLSCSPISGHRSVSWYQQTPGQGLQFLFEYFSETQRNKGNFPGRFSGRQFSNSRSEMNVSTLELGDSALYLCASSLGQRDSYGYTFGSGTRLTVV.

The chain employs TRBV27 and TRBJ1-2, with D maybe TRBD1 (5 bases). The CDR3 contains 13 residues. Between the trimmed V and J ends, which lost 11 bases and 1 base, there was a span of 14 bases. Germline CDR1 MNHEY, CDR2 SMNVEV (reference sequence). The DNA for the CDR3 is TGTGCCGTCGGCGGGACCGGTAACTATGGCTACACCTTC. Encoded protein: CAVGGTGNYGYTF.

A few counts support this clone. The chain uses TRBV11-3 and TRBJ2-7; possibly TRBD2 for D (5 bases). Germline lookup yields CDR1 SGHNT and CDR2 YENEEA. The CDR3 has 17 amino acids. V was pared by 3 bases and J by 3 bases, with 21 bases between. The CDR3 DNA sequence: TGTGCCAGCAGCTTTCGAGGATCGGGATCGACTGGCTACGAGCAGTACTTC. Its protein is CASSFRGSGSTGYEQYF.

The rearrangement uses TRBV7-2 and TRBJ2-7; D gene unclear. CDR3 length: 14 residues. V was clipped by 6 bases and J by 7 bases, with 19 bases between them. CDR1 and CDR2 (germline): SGHTA, FQGNSA. The CDR3 loop reads CASSPFGAPMEQYF. The CDR3 nucleotides read TGTGCCAGCAGTCCCTTTGGAGCCCCTATGGAGCAGTACTTC. Variable domain in full (rest from reference TRBV7-2 and TRBJ2-7): GAGVSQSPSNKVTEKGKDVELRCDPISGHTALYWYRQSLGQGLEFLIYFQGNSAPDKSGLPSDRFSAERTGGSVSTLTIQRTQQEDSAVYLCASSPFGAPMEQYFGPGTRLTVT.

The chain links TRBV19 to TRBJ1-5; tentative D call: TRBD1 (5 bases). Looked up from germline, CDR1 is LNHDA and CDR2 is SQIVND (reference sequence). The CDR3 covers 14 residues. The V gene lost 5 bases and the J gene lost 4 bases, with 12 bases spanning the gap. The chain's CDR3 is CASSPQGGNQPQHF. The CDR3 DNA is TGTGCCAGTAGTCCCCAGGGTGGTAATCAGCCCCAGCATTTT.

This chain links TRBV6-6 with TRBJ1-4; TRBD1 might be the D (6 bases). The V and J ends lost 4 bases and 8 bases respectively, with 17 bases between them. The CDR3 loop spans 15 amino acids. Germline V lookup: CDR1 MNHNY, CDR2 SVGAGI (reference sequence). The chain's CDR3 is CASSWKGGLREKLFF. The CDR3 DNA reads as TGTGCCAGCAGTTGGAAGGGGGGGCTTCGGGAAAAACTGTTTTTT.

This chain links TRBV7-2 with TRBJ2-1; D unclear. Per germline, CDR1 SGHTA and CDR2 FQGNSA. Trimming removed 5 bases at V and 8 bases at J, with 13 bases between. CDR3 length: 13 residues. CDR3 sequence (DNA): TGTGCCAGCAGCGGCATTAAACCCCATGAGCAGTTCTTC. Translated: CASSGIKPHEQFF. The full variable domain, rest sourced from reference TRBV7-2 and TRBJ2-1, is GAGVSQSPSNKVTEKGKDVELRCDPISGHTALYWYRQSLGQGLEFLIYFQGNSAPDKSGLPSDRFSAERTGGSVSTLTIQRTQQEDSAVYLCASSGIKPHEQFFGPGTRLTVL.

V is TRBV7-3 and J is TRBJ2-1; no clear D gene. This CDR3 region has 14 residues. V was shortened by 5 bases and J by 8 bases, with 16 bases between the two germline ends. Germline values: CDR1 SGHTA, CDR2 FQGTGA. The CDR3 is CASSLSNPRDEQFF. Written as DNA, the CDR3 is TGTGCCAGCAGCCTCTCGAACCCCCGGGATGAGCAGTTCTTC.